This T cell receptor beta chain was identified in a study of post-analysis software for immune sequencing data. Study-level results: Five or six TRBV segments were significantly more frequent in patients than in controls. TRBV5-6, TRBV5-1 and TRBV20-1 were among these segments.

As concerns this clonotype: Its antigen is not identified.

Researchers reported that TCR beta cDNA libraries carried unique molecular identifiers. From around 0.96 to 9.9 million T cells, 400,000 to 650,000 cDNA molecules were obtained. MiXCR was run by TCRdb on the PCR reads, yielding one entry per CDR3 protein. The sample lists 600,000 to 750,000 distinct CDR3 sequences; 59% were seen once. V was shortened by 5 bases and J by 2 bases, with 12 bases between the two germline ends. The CDR3 runs to 14 residues. Germline CDR1 reads PRHDT; CDR2 reads FYEKMQ (reference sequence). The sequenced sample was blood. The sequence came from a girl aged 2 to 10 with multiple sclerosis. V is TRBV13 and J is TRBJ1-2, with a possible D match to TRBD1 (6 bases). CDR3 in amino acids: CASSSLQGNYGYTF. DNA for the CDR3: TGTGCCAGCAGCAGTTTACAGGGAAACTATGGCTACACCTTC.